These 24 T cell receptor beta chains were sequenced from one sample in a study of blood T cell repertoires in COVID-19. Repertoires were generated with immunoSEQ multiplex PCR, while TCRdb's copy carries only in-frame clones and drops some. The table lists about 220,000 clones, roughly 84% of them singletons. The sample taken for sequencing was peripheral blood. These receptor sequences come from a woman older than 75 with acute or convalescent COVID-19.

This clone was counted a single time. The CDR3 DNA sequence: TGTGCCAGCAGCTTAGGAGGCTCCTCTGGGGCCAACGTCCTGACTTTC. Residues: CASSLGGSSGANVLTF. The chain is built from TRBV7-8 and TRBJ2-6; no clear D gene. CDR1 SGHVS and CDR2 FQNEAQ come from the germline V gene. The CDR3 covers 16 residues. Trimming removed 1 base from V and 0 bases from J, with 7 bases in between.

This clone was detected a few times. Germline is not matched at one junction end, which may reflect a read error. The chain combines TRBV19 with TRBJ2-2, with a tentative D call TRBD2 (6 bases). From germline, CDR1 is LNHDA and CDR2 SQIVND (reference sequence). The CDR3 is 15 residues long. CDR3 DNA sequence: TGTGCCAGTAGAATAGGAGGGTCCCCCACCGGGGAGCTGTTTTTT. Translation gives CASRIGGSPTGELFF. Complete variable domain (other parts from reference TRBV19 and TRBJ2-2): DGGITQSPKYLFRKEGQNVTLSCEQNLNHDAMYWYRQDPGQGLRLIYYSQIVNDFQKGDIAEGYSVSREKKESFPLTVTSAQKNPTAFYLCASRIGGSPTGELFFGEGSRLTVL.

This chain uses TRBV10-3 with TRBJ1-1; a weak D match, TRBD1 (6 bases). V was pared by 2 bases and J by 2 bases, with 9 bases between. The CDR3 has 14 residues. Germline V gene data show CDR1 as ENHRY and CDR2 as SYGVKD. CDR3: CAISEVRGNTEAFF. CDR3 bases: TGTGCCATCAGTGAGGTCAGGGGAAACACTGAAGCTTTCTTT.

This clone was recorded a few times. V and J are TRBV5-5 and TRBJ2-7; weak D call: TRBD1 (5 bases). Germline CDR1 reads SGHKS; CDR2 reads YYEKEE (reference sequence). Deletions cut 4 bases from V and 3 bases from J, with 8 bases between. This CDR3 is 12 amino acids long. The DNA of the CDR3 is TGTGCCAGCAGCACCGACAGCTACGAGCAGTACTTC. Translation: CASSTDSYEQYF.

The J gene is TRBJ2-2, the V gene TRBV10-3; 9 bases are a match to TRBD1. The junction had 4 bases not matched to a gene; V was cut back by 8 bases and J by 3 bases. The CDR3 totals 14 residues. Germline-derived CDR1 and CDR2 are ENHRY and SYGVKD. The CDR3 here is CAISGTGYTGELFF. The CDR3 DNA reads TGTGCCATCTCAGGGACAGGGTACACCGGGGAGCTGTTTTTT.

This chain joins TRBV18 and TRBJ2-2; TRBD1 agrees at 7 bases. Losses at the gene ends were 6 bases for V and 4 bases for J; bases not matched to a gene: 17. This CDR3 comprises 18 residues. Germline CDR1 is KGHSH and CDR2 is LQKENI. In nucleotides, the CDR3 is TGTGCCAGCTCCAAATCAGGTCCCGCGACAGGGATCACCGGGGAGCTGTTTTTT. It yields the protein CASSKSGPATGITGELFF.

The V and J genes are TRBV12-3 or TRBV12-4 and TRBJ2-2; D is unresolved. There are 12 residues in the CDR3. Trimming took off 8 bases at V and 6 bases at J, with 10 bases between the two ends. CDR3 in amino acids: CASGVTAGELFF. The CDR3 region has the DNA TGTGCCAGCGGAGTTACCGCCGGGGAGCTGTTTTTT.

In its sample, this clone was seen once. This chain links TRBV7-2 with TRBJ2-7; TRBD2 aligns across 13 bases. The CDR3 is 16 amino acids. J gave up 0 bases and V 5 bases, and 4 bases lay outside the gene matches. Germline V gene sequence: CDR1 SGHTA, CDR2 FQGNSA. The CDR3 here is CASSTGLAGNSYEQYF. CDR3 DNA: TGTGCCAGCAGCACGGGACTAGCGGGGAACTCCTACGAGCAGTACTTC.

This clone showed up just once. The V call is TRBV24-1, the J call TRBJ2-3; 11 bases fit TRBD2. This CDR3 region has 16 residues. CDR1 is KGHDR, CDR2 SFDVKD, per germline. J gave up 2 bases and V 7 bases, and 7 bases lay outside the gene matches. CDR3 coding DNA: TGTGCCACCAGCGTAACTAGCGGGGGCCACACAGATACGCAGTATTTT. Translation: CATSVTSGGHTDTQYF.

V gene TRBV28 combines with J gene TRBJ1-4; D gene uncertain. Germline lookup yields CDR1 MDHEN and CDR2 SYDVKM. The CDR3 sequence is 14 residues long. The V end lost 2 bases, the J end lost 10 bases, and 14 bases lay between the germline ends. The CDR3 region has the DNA TGTGCCAGCAGTTTAGATCGGGGTTCCGGAAAACTGTTTTTT. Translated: CASSLDRGSGKLFF. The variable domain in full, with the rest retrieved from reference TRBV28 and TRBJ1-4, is DVKVTQSSRYLVKRTGEKVFLECVQDMDHENMFWYRQDPGLGLRLIYFSYDVKMKEKGDIPEGYSVSREKKERFSLILESASTNQTSMYLCASSLDRGSGKLFFGSGTQLSVL.

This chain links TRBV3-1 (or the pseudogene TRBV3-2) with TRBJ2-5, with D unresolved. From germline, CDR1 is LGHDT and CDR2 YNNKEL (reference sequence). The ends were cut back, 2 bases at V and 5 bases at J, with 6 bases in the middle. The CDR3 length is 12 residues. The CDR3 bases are TGTGCCAGCAGCCAAAATATGGAGACCCAGTACTTC. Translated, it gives CASSQNMETQYF.

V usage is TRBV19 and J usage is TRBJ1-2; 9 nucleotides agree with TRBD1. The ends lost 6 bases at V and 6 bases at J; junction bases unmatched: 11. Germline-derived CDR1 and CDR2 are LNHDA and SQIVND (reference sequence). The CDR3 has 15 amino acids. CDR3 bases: TGTGCCAGTAGGGTAACAGGGGGCCTTTTCGATGGCTACACCTTC. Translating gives CASRVTGGLFDGYTF.

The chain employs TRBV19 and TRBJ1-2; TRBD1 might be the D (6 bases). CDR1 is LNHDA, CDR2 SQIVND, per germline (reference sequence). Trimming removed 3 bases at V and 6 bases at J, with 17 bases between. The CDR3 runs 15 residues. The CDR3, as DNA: TGTGCCAGTAGTATCCTGAGCCGGGACAACAATGGCTACACCTTC. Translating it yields CASSILSRDNNGYTF.

The CDR3 spells CASSSDRYSNQPQHF. The CDR3 DNA follows: TGTGCCAGCAGTTCGGACAGGTATAGCAATCAGCCCCAGCATTTT. V usage is TRBV28 and J usage is TRBJ1-5; TRBD1 agrees at 7 bases. Unmatched junction bases numbered 3, after V lost 4 bases and J lost 0 bases. CDR1 is MDHEN, CDR2 SYDVKM, per germline. There are 15 residues in the CDR3.

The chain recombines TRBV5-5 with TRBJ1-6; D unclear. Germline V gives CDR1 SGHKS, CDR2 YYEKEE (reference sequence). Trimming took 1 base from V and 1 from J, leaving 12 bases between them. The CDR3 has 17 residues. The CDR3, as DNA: TGTGCCAGCAGCTTGCGGCTAGTTTTTTCCTATAATTCACCCCTCCACTTT. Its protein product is CASSLRLVFSYNSPLHF.

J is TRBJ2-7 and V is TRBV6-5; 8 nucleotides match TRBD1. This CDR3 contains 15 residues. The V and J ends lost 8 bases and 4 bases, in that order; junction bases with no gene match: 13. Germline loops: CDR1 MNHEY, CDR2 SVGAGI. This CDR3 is CASSPTGVPTYEQYF. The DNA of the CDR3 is TGTGCCAGCTCACCGACAGGGGTCCCGACGTACGAGCAGTACTTC.

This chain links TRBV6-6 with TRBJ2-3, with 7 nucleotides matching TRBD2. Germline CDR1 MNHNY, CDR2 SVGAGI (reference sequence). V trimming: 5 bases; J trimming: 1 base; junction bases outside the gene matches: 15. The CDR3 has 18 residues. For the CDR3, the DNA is TGTGCCAGCAGTCATCCCCATGGGATACGGGGGGGCACAGATACGCAGTATTTT. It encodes CASSHPHGIRGGTDTQYF.

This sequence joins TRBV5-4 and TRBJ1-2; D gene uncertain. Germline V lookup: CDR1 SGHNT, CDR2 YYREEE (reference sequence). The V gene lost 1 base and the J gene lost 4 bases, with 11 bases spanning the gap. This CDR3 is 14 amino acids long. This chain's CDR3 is CASSLPGGPYGYTF. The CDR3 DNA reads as TGTGCCAGCAGCTTGCCCGGCGGTCCCTATGGCTACACCTTC. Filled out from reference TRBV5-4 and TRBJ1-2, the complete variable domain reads ETGVTQSPTHLIKTRGQQVTLRCSSQSGHNTVSWYQQALGQGPQFIFQYYREEENGRGNFPPRFSGLQFPNYSSELNVNALELDDSALYLCASSLPGGPYGYTFGSGTRLTVV.

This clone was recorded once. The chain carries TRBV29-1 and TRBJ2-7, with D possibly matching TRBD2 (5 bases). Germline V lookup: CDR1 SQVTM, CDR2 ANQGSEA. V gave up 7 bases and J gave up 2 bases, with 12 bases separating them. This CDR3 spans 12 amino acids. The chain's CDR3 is CSAAGRTYEQYF. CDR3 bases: TGCAGCGCCGCGGGCAGGACCTACGAGCAGTACTTC.

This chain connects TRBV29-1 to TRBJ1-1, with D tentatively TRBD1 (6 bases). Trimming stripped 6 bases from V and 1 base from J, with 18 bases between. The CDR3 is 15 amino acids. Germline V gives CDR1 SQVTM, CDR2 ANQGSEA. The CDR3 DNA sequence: TGCAGCGTCCAAGTCCTCAGGGGATCGAACACTGAAGCTTTCTTT. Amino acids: CSVQVLRGSNTEAFF.

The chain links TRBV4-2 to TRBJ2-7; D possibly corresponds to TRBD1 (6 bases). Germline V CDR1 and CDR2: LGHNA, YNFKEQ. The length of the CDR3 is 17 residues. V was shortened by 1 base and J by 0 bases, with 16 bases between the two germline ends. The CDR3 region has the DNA TGTGCCAGCAGCCAAGCGCAAAACACAGGGTACTCCTACGAGCAGTACTTC. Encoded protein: CASSQAQNTGYSYEQYF.

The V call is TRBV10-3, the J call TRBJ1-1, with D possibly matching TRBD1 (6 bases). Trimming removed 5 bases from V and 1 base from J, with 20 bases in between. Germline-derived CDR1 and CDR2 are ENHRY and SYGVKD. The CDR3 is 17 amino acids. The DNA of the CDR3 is TGTGCCATCAGTCGCATCCTAGGGGGTTCGGGGAACACTGAAGCTTTCTTT. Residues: CAISRILGGSGNTEAFF.

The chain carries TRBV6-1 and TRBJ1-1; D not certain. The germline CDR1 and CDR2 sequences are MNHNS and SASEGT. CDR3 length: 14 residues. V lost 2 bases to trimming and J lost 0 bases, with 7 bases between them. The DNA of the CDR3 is TGTGCCAGCAGTGAATCCCTCCTGAACACTGAAGCTTTCTTT. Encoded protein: CASSESLLNTEAFF.

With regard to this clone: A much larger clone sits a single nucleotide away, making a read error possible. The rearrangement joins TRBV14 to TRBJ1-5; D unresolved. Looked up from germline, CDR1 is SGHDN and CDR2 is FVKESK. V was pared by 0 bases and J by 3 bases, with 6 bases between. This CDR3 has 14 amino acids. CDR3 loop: CASSQDQDNQPQHF. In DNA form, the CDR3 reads TGTGCCAGCAGCCAAGATCAGGACAATCAGCCCCAGCATTTT.